The 28 T cell receptor beta chains below come from one sample, sequenced in a study of cytomegalovirus exposure and HLA in healthy donors. PCR primers comprised 60 Vbeta and 13 Jbeta primers. Profiling relied on immunoSEQ multiplex PCR, and the TCRdb table lists in-frame clones only, not all of them. The sample contains 95,000 to 150,000 clones, 77% of which appear only once. Material: PBMCs. These TCRs come from a human donor in good health.

The genes are TRBV6-5 and TRBJ1-1; D call uncertain. V gave up 6 bases and J gave up 1 base, with 9 bases separating them. This CDR3 contains 13 residues. CDR1 and CDR2 (germline): MNHEY, SVGAGI. CDR3 in amino acids: CASRLRQNTEAFF. DNA for the CDR3: TGTGCCAGCAGACTTAGACAGAACACTGAAGCTTTCTTT.

This clone was found a few times. The junction departs from the called germline gene at one end, perhaps through a read error. The rearrangement uses TRBV7-8 and TRBJ2-6, with D possibly TRBD2 on 6 matching bases. The germline V gene encodes CDR1 SGHVS and CDR2 FQNEAQ. The CDR3 has 18 amino acids. The CDR3 nucleotides are TGTGCCAGCAGCTTAATGGGTGGTGGGGGGACTGGGGCCAACGGCCTGACTTTC. It encodes CASSLMGGGGTGANGLTF.

As to this clone: At one of its ends the junction is not consistent with the germline gene, which may arise from a read error. The chain employs TRBV18 and TRBJ2-1; the match to TRBD1 covers 12 bases. Per the germline V gene, CDR1 is KGHSH and CDR2 is LQKENI. The CDR3 length is 16 residues. The CDR3 DNA reads TGTGCCAGCTCACCCATCCCCGCGGGACAGGGGGCCCTGTCGATCTTC. Its protein product is CASSPIPAGQGALSIF.

This chain uses TRBV18 with TRBJ2-6; 13 bases match TRBD2. CDR3 size: 17 residues. V was clipped by 3 bases and J by 4 bases; unmatched bases: 3. The germline V gene encodes CDR1 KGHSH and CDR2 LQKENI. CDR3 loop: CASSPGLAGSGANVLTF. The CDR3 bases are TGTGCCAGCTCACCGGGACTAGCGGGATCGGGGGCCAACGTCCTGACTTTC.

The rearrangement joins TRBV28 to TRBJ1-1, with 7 bases fitting TRBD1. The trim removed 3 bases at V and 1 base at J, leaving 8 bases unmatched. The CDR3 is made up of 16 amino acids. Germline V gives CDR1 MDHEN, CDR2 SYDVKM. The CDR3 spells CASSFGTGVANTEAFF. CDR3 coding DNA: TGTGCCAGCAGTTTTGGTACAGGGGTTGCGAACACTGAAGCTTTCTTT. The whole variable domain, filled in from reference TRBV28 and TRBJ1-1, reads DVKVTQSSRYLVKRTGEKVFLECVQDMDHENMFWYRQDPGLGLRLIYFSYDVKMKEKGDIPEGYSVSREKKERFSLILESASTNQTSMYLCASSFGTGVANTEAFFGQGTRLTVV.

The J gene is TRBJ1-3, the V gene TRBV27, with a possible D match to TRBD1 (5 bases). Germline V gene sequence: CDR1 MNHEY, CDR2 SMNVEV (reference sequence). CDR3 length: 18 amino acids. V was cut by 3 bases and J by 4 bases, with 22 bases left in between. The CDR3 sequence: CASSLTLPGGFAGNTIYF. The CDR3 coding sequence is TGTGCCAGCAGTTTGACGTTACCCGGGGGGTTTGCGGGAAACACCATATATTTT.

The rearrangement links TRBV20-1 to TRBJ2-5; possibly TRBD1 for D (5 bases). Germline CDR1 DFQATT, CDR2 SNEGSKA (reference sequence). The CDR3 contains 11 residues. Trimming cost V 6 bases and J 12 bases, with 17 bases left between them. CDR3 region: CSAYGRGAEYF. CDR3 sequence (DNA): TGCAGTGCCTACGGAAGGGGTGCGGAGTACTTC.

The chain couples TRBV6-1 to TRBJ1-2; 10 bases are a match to TRBD1. The CDR3 contains 15 residues. The J segment lost 8 bases and the V segment lost 6 bases, leaving 12 bases of the junction unmatched. Germline assignment: CDR1 MNHNS and CDR2 SASEGT. The CDR3 loop is CASRDSTGGVRGYTF. The CDR3 DNA sequence: TGTGCCAGCAGGGATTCGACAGGGGGCGTCAGAGGCTACACCTTC.

The genes are TRBV28 and TRBJ1-1; weak D call: TRBD1 (5 bases). V was pared by 3 bases and J by 8 bases, with 13 bases between. Germline V gives CDR1 MDHEN, CDR2 SYDVKM. This CDR3 has 13 amino acids. The CDR3 protein is CASSFGGGSEAFF. The CDR3 nucleotides read TGTGCCAGCAGTTTTGGGGGGGGTTCGGAAGCTTTCTTT.

The genes are TRBV6-1 and TRBJ2-2, with 7 bases lining up with TRBD1. Trimming removed 6 bases from V and 7 bases from J; junction bases left unmatched: 5. The CDR3 has 13 residues. Germline CDR1 reads MNHNS; CDR2 reads SASEGT. The CDR3 region is CASRTGTVGELFF. The DNA for the CDR3 is TGTGCCAGCAGGACAGGGACGGTCGGGGAGCTGTTTTTT.

A word on this clone: Other DNA sequences within the sample encode an identical CDR3. The chain carries TRBV27 and TRBJ1-2, with 7 nucleotides matching TRBD1. This CDR3 has 14 amino acids. Per germline, CDR1 MNHEY and CDR2 SMNVEV (reference sequence). The J segment lost 4 bases and the V segment lost 2 bases, leaving 4 bases of the junction unmatched. DNA for the CDR3: TGTGCCAGCAGTTTACTGGCAGGGGGCTATGGCTACACCTTC. Its protein product is CASSLLAGGYGYTF.

The rearrangement joins TRBV28 to TRBJ1-1; D gene ambiguous. The germline V and J ends were trimmed by 3 bases and 7 bases, with 9 bases remaining between them. Germline V gene sequence: CDR1 MDHEN, CDR2 SYDVKM. The CDR3 loop spans 12 amino acids. CDR3: CASSFRLHEAFF. As DNA, the CDR3 is TGTGCCAGCAGTTTTCGACTCCATGAAGCTTTCTTT.

The V and J genes are TRBV27 and TRBJ2-7; D is perhaps TRBD1 (5 bases). V was pared by 4 bases and J by 4 bases, with 14 bases between. The CDR3 loop spans 14 amino acids. Germline V lookup: CDR1 MNHEY, CDR2 SMNVEV (reference sequence). The CDR3 sequence: CASSSPGKGYEQYF. In nucleotides, the CDR3 is TGTGCCAGCAGTTCCCCAGGGAAAGGGTACGAGCAGTACTTC.

On this clone: The junction and the germline gene differ at one end; a read error may be behind it. V gene TRBV7-9 combines with J gene TRBJ2-2; D is undetermined. The CDR3 covers 15 residues. Per the germline V gene, CDR1 is SEHNR and CDR2 is FQNEAQ (reference sequence). This CDR3 reads CSSSANGRRGGELFF. The CDR3, as DNA: TGTTCCAGCAGCGCAAACGGAAGACGCGGCGGGGAGCTGTTTTTT.

There are a few counts of this clone. J is TRBJ2-1 and V is TRBV5-1; the match to TRBD1 covers 8 bases. Germline-derived CDR1 and CDR2 are SGHRS and YFSETQ. The CDR3 totals 16 residues. V lost 3 bases and J lost 7; bases outside the gene matches: 12. The CDR3: CASSSGVVQGVNEQFF. CDR3 nucleotide sequence: TGCGCCAGCAGCTCGGGGGTTGTACAGGGGGTAAATGAGCAGTTCTTC.

This chain uses TRBV6-5 with TRBJ2-7; D is perhaps TRBD1 (5 bases). Germline-derived CDR1 and CDR2 are MNHEY and SVGAGI. The CDR3 has 15 amino acids. V gave up 0 bases and J gave up 2 bases, with 11 bases separating them. CDR3 bases: TGTGCCAGCAGTTACTCGTTCAGGGTTGCCTACGAGCAGTACTTC. Protein: CASSYSFRVAYEQYF.

The V call is TRBV10-3, the J call TRBJ2-4; 7 nucleotides match TRBD1. Germline CDR1 ENHRY, CDR2 SYGVKD. V lost 0 bases, J lost 1 base, and 12 bases stayed unmatched. The CDR3 has 19 residues. The DNA of the CDR3 is TGTGCCATCAGTGAGTCCGGGACAGCTTTTCAGAGGGCCAAAAACATTCAGTACTTC. It codes for CAISESGTAFQRAKNIQYF.

This chain links TRBV9 with TRBJ1-4; weak D call: TRBD1 (5 bases). The germline gives CDR1 SGDLS, CDR2 YYNGEE. The CDR3 covers 15 residues. V was clipped by 3 bases and J by 3 bases, with 12 bases between them. The CDR3, as DNA: TGTGCCAGCAGCGCATCAGGCAGGGCTAATGAAAAACTGTTTTTT. Protein product: CASSASGRANEKLFF.

V and J are TRBV7-3 and TRBJ2-1, with TRBD1 matching over 7 bases. The CDR3 runs to 17 residues. Germline CDR1 SGHTA, CDR2 FQGTGA. The trim removed 2 bases at V and 2 bases at J, leaving 9 bases unmatched. CDR3 protein: CASSLSLTGATYNEQFF. The CDR3 bases are TGTGCCAGCAGCTTATCACTAACAGGGGCTACCTACAATGAGCAGTTCTTC.

J is TRBJ2-7 and V is TRBV2; a weak D match, TRBD1 (5 bases). Per the germline V gene, CDR1 is SNHLY and CDR2 is FYNNEI. This CDR3 is 14 amino acids long. Trimming removed 4 bases from V and 2 bases from J, with 12 bases in between. CDR3 residues: CASSADRFTYEQYF. CDR3 nucleotides: TGTGCCAGCAGTGCAGACAGATTTACCTACGAGCAGTACTTC.

The chain combines TRBV6-1 with TRBJ2-5; TRBD1 matches 7 bases. The germline CDR1 and CDR2 sequences are MNHNS and SASEGT. The CDR3 is 13 amino acids. After removal of 7 bases from V and 0 bases from J, the junction contained 2 bases not matched to a gene. The CDR3 DNA reads as TGTGCCAGCAACAGGGGCCACCAAGAGACCCAGTACTTC. Translation: CASNRGHQETQYF.

The chain uses TRBV5-6 and TRBJ2-7; TRBD1 matches 10 bases. V shed 0 bases, J shed 4 bases, and the junction held 7 bases outside the gene matches. There are 16 residues in the CDR3. Germline V gives CDR1 SGHDT, CDR2 YYEEEE. This CDR3 is CASSLGGTGVRYEQYF. In DNA form, the CDR3 reads TGTGCCAGCAGCTTGGGCGGGACAGGGGTTCGGTACGAGCAGTACTTC. Based on the CDR3 plus reference TRBV5-6 and TRBJ2-7, the full variable domain is DAGVTQSPTHLIKTRGQQVTLRCSPKSGHDTVSWYQQALGQGPQFIFQYYEEEERQRGNFPDRFSGHQFPNYSSELNVNALLLGDSALYLCASSLGGTGVRYEQYFGPGTRLTVT.

The rearrangement uses TRBV5-1 and TRBJ2-2, with unresolved D. The CDR3 runs to 14 residues. Germline assignment: CDR1 SGHRS and CDR2 YFSETQ. V was cut by 0 bases and J by 1 base, with 4 bases left in between. The CDR3 bases are TGCGCCAGCAGCTTGGGTAGGAACACCGGGGAGCTGTTTTTT. Protein sequence: CASSLGRNTGELFF.

CDR3 protein: CASSWTDRGLSGYTF. CDR3 in DNA: TGCGCCAGCAGCTGGACGGACAGGGGGCTTAGTGGCTACACCTTC. The chain has TRBV5-1 and TRBJ1-2, with 11 bases identical to TRBD1. Germline V CDR1 and CDR2: SGHRS, YFSETQ. The CDR3 totals 15 residues. Trimming removed 3 bases from V and 7 bases from J; junction bases left unmatched: 8. The variable domain in full, completed from reference TRBV5-1 and TRBJ1-2, reads KAGVTQTPRYLIKTRGQQVTLSCSPISGHRSVSWYQQTPGQGLQFLFEYFSETQRNKGNFPGRFSGRQFSNSRSEMNVSTLELGDSALYLCASSWTDRGLSGYTFGSGTRLTVV.

The rearrangement joins TRBV13 to TRBJ2-7; weak D call: TRBD2 (5 bases). Germline assignment: CDR1 PRHDT and CDR2 FYEKMQ (reference sequence). This CDR3 spans 15 amino acids. Trimming removed 5 bases from V and 2 bases from J, with 16 bases in between. Written as DNA, the CDR3 is TGTGCCAGCAGCCCCCCCCGGGGTTTCACCTACGAGCAGTACTTC. It translates to CASSPPRGFTYEQYF.

This chain uses TRBV21-1 with TRBJ2-7; the DNA was not compared with TRBD1, the D call given in the table. TRBV21-1 is described as a pseudogene. The CDR3 has 14 amino acids. In nucleotides, the CDR3 is TGTGCCAGCAGCGCCCCCGGGAACAGGGGGCCGCAGTACTTC. Its translation: CASSAPGNRGPQYF.

The V call is TRBV7-9, the J call TRBJ2-1; 8 bases map to TRBD1. J gave up 5 bases and V 6 bases, and 9 bases lay outside the gene matches. Per germline, CDR1 SEHNR and CDR2 FQNEAQ (reference sequence). CDR3 length: 15 amino acids. CDR3: CASSYGQGHDNEQFF. In DNA, the CDR3 is TGTGCCAGCAGTTACGGACAGGGCCACGACAATGAGCAGTTCTTC.

This clone was seen only once. It is unclear where the CDR3 begins or ends on the DNA, so no DNA is shown, and the CDR3 is as TCRdb lists it. This chain links TRBV21-1 with TRBJ2-4; the table's D call, TRBD2, has no DNA check behind it. TRBV21-1 is described as a pseudogene. The CDR3 is 20 amino acids in total, end residues counted. Here the CDR3 reads CASDCVGSGSNKLAKNIQYF.